This T cell receptor beta chain emerged from a study of shared clonotypes between healthy human individuals. The germline V and J ends were trimmed by 6 bases and 0 bases, with 12 bases remaining between them. CDR1 and CDR2 (germline): MDHEN, SYDVKM. The CDR3 spans 14 residues. To note about this clone: A read error is the likely source, as a far larger clone sits one nucleotide away. Different DNA sequences within this sample yield the same CDR3.

The assay ran at deep level. The protocol was immunoSEQ multiplex PCR, while the TCRdb copy is restricted to in-frame clones and leaves out a portion. The sample has 2,500,000 or so clones, 93% seen once. This chain connects TRBV28 to TRBJ2-7, with D perhaps TRBD1 (6 bases). The clonotype originates from a man younger than 35 in good health. Some clones in this sample may be carry-over from other donors' samples. Specimen: naive CD4+ T cells from PBMCs. Documented subset: CD45RA+ positively selected. CDR3 DNA sequence: TGTGCCAGCAGCCCTACAGGGAGCTCCTACGAGCAGTACTTC. This translates into CASSPTGSSYEQYF.